This T cell receptor beta chain is drawn from a study of monozygotic twins with inflammatory bowel disease. General observations from the study: Sharing of clonotypes with others was lower in IBD patients than in healthy twins, and this was especially so with disease activity. Repertoire likeness was no different across concordant and discordant twins, perhaps owing to restricted power.

This CDR3 contains 15 residues. Germline CDR1 KGHSH, CDR2 LQKENI. In regard to this clonotype: Its antigen is as yet unknown.

From its re-call of the 5' RACE reads, TCRdb lists each CDR3 protein once, without DNA. The sample includes some 440,000 distinct CDR3 sequences. The sequenced sample was blood. The rearrangement links TRBV18 to TRBJ2-7; lacking DNA, the TRBD2 call made by TCRdb goes unchecked. The source of this sequence is a human donor with ulcerative colitis or Crohn's disease, or a healthy co-twin of an affected twin (not recorded which). CDR3 sequence reads: CASSPASGRTYEQYF.